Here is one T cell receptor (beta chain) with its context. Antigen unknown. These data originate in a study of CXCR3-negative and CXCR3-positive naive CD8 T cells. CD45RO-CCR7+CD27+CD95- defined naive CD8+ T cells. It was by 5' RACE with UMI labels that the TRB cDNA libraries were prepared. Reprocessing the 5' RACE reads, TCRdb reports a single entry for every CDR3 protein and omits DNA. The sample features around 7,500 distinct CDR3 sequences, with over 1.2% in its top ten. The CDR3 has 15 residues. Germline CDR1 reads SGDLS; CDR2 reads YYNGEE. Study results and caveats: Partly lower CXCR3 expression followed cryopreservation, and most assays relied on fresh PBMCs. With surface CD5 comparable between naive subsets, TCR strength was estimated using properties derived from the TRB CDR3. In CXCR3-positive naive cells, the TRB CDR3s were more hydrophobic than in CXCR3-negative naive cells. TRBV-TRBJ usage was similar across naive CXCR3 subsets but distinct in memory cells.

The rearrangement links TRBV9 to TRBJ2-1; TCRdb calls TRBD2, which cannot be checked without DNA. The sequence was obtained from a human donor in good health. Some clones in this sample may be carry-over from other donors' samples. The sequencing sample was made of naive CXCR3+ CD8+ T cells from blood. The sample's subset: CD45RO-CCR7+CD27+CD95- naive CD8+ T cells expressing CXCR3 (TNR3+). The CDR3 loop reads CASSVTSGSIYEQFF.